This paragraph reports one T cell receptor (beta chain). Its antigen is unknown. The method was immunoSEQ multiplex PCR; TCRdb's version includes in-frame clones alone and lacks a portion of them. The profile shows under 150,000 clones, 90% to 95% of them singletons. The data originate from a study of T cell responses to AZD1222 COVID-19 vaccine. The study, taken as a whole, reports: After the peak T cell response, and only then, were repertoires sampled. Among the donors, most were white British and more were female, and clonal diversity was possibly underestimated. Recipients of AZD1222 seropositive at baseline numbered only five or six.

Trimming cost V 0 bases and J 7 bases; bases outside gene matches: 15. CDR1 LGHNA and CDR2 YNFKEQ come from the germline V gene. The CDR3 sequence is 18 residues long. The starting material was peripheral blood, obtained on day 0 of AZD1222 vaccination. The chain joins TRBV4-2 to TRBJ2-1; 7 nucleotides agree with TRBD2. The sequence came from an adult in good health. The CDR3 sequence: CASSQEPFVASGTNEQFF. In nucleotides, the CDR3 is TGTGCCAGCAGCCAAGAACCGTTTGTAGCTAGCGGTACGAATGAGCAGTTCTTC.